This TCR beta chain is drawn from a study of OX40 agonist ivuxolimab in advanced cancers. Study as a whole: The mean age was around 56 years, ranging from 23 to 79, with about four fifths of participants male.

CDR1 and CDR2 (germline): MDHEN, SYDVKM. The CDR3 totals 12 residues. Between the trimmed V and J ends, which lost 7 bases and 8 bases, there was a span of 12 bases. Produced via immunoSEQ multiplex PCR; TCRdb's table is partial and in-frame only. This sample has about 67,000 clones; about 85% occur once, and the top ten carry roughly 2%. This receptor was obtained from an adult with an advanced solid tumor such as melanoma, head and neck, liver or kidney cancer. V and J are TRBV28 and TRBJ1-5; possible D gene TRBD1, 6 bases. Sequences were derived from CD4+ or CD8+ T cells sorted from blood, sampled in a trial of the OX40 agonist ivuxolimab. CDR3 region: CASKQGGEPQHF. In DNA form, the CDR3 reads TGTGCCAGCAAACAGGGAGGGGAGCCCCAGCATTTT.